Shown below are 21 T cell receptor beta chains from a single sample sequenced in a study of blood T cell repertoires in COVID-19. The protocol was immunoSEQ multiplex PCR, while the TCRdb copy is restricted to in-frame clones and leaves out a portion. Among 75,000 to 90,000 clones listed, around four fifths were seen once. The sample consisted of peripheral blood. The receptors were gathered from a man aged 80 or over with active or convalescent COVID-19.

The chain has TRBV3-1 (or the pseudogene TRBV3-2) and TRBJ1-2; perhaps TRBD1 as D (6 bases). The germline V gene has CDR1 LGHDT and CDR2 YNNKEL (reference sequence). The CDR3 runs 15 residues. V lost 4 bases to trimming and J lost 0 bases, with 12 bases between them. The CDR3 region is CASSREQGANYGYTF. The CDR3 region has the DNA TGTGCCAGCAGCCGTGAACAGGGTGCTAACTATGGCTACACCTTC.

This clone was counted a single time. The V call is TRBV10-2, the J call TRBJ2-2; 7 bases are shared with TRBD2. The CDR3 covers 13 residues. In germline, CDR1 is WSHSY, CDR2 SAAADI. The junction had 6 bases not matched to a gene; V was cut back by 7 bases and J by 7 bases. The CDR3 is CASKSLAIGELFF. Here the CDR3 DNA reads TGCGCCAGCAAATCACTAGCGATCGGGGAGCTGTTTTTT.

Note on this clone: The same CDR3 arises from other DNA sequences in this sample as well. The rearrangement joins TRBV5-4 to TRBJ2-2, with 8 bases matching TRBD2. V shed 4 bases, J shed 4 bases, and the junction held 9 bases outside the gene matches. Looked up from germline, CDR1 is SGHNT and CDR2 is YYREEE (reference sequence). This CDR3 comprises 16 residues. CDR3 in amino acids: CASSIQRGGGTGELFF. CDR3 in DNA: TGTGCCAGCAGCATACAACGGGGGGGTGGCACCGGGGAGCTGTTTTTT.

The J gene is TRBJ2-1, the V gene TRBV4-1, with TRBD1 matching over 9 bases. In germline, CDR1 is MGHRA, CDR2 YSYEKL. J gave up 3 bases and V 1 base, and 7 bases lay outside the gene matches. The CDR3 totals 17 residues. The CDR3 spells CASSQGSQGAGYNEQFF. The DNA for the CDR3 is TGCGCCAGCAGCCAAGGCTCACAGGGGGCCGGCTACAATGAGCAGTTCTTC.

The CDR3 loop is CASSISGTGSLEAFF. DNA of the CDR3: TGTGCCAGCAGTATCTCCGGGACAGGGTCCCTCGAAGCTTTCTTT. The chain uses TRBV6-2 or TRBV6-3 and TRBJ1-1; 9 bases agree with TRBD1. Germline CDR1 and CDR2: MNHEY and SVGEGT. V lost 5 bases and J lost 8; bases outside the gene matches: 12. The CDR3 totals 15 residues.

The chain combines TRBV6-6 with TRBJ2-5; 14 bases align to TRBD2. The trim removed 5 bases at V and 3 bases at J, leaving 8 bases unmatched. Germline-derived CDR1 and CDR2 are MNHNY and SVGAGI (reference sequence). The CDR3 extends over 17 amino acids. CDR3 in DNA: TGTGCCAGCAGTCTATCGACGGGACTAGCGGGAGAAGAGACCCAGTACTTC. It is translated as CASSLSTGLAGEETQYF.

The chain is built from TRBV5-6 and TRBJ1-1, with D perhaps TRBD1 (6 bases). Looked up from germline, CDR1 is SGHDT and CDR2 is YYEEEE. Trimming stripped 5 bases from V and 6 bases from J, with 20 bases between. The CDR3 loop spans 15 amino acids. The chain's CDR3 is CASSSIRTATPEAFF. As DNA, the CDR3 is TGTGCCAGCAGTTCAATTCGGACAGCAACCCCTGAAGCTTTCTTT. The variable domain in full, completed from reference TRBV5-6 and TRBJ1-1, reads DAGVTQSPTHLIKTRGQQVTLRCSPKSGHDTVSWYQQALGQGPQFIFQYYEEEERQRGNFPDRFSGHQFPNYSSELNVNALLLGDSALYLCASSSIRTATPEAFFGQGTRLTVV.

V is TRBV18 and J is TRBJ1-1, with TRBD1 identical over 8 bases. CDR3 size: 15 residues. With 3 bases clipped from V and 4 bases from J, the junction kept 7 bases outside the gene matches. Per germline, CDR1 KGHSH and CDR2 LQKENI. The CDR3 DNA is TGTGCCAGCTCACCGAGGACAGGGTCAAGCACTGAAGCTTTCTTT. Translation: CASSPRTGSSTEAFF.

The genes are TRBV21-1 and TRBJ1-4. TRBV21-1 is noted as a pseudogene. The CDR3 runs 15 residues. CDR3 loop: CASNPKPERSEKLFF. DNA for the CDR3: TGTGCCAGCAACCCGAAACCGGAGAGGAGCGAAAAACTGTTTTTT.

CDR3 DNA: TGCGCCAGCAGCTTGGACAGTTCTGCTCCGCCCCAGCATTTT. Residues: CASSLDSSAPPQHF. The genes are TRBV5-1 and TRBJ1-5; D gene ambiguous. V was cut by 0 bases and J by 9 bases, with 13 bases left in between. CDR1 and CDR2 from the germline V gene are SGHRS and YFSETQ. The CDR3 sequence is 14 residues long. Supplemented by reference TRBV5-1 and TRBJ1-5, the full variable domain reads KAGVTQTPRYLIKTRGQQVTLSCSPISGHRSVSWYQQTPGQGLQFLFEYFSETQRNKGNFPGRFSGRQFSNSRSEMNVSTLELGDSALYLCASSLDSSAPPQHFGDGTRLSIL.

This chain links TRBV24-1 with TRBJ2-5; 7 nucleotides match TRBD1. Germline CDR1 KGHDR, CDR2 SFDVKD. CDR3 length equals 12 residues. The J segment lost 6 bases and the V segment lost 10 bases, leaving 7 bases of the junction unmatched. In nucleotides, the CDR3 is TGTGCCACGGGGGACAGCCATAAGACCCAGTACTTC. Residues: CATGDSHKTQYF.

The V gene is TRBV10-2, the J gene TRBJ1-1; 11 bases fit TRBD1. Germline V gives CDR1 WSHSY, CDR2 SAAADI. Unmatched junction bases numbered 11, after V lost 4 bases and J lost 10 bases. The CDR3 is 15 residues long. For the CDR3, the DNA is TGCGCCAGCAGTGCAATGGGACAGGGGGGCGTTGGAGCTTTCTTT. Encoded protein: CASSAMGQGGVGAFF.

In DNA, the CDR3 is TGTGCCAGCAGCTTAGACGGGTCACACAATCAGCCCCAGCATTTT. Its protein is CASSLDGSHNQPQHF. This chain uses TRBV7-8 with TRBJ1-5; no clear D gene. Germline loops: CDR1 SGHVS, CDR2 FQNEAQ. The CDR3 loop spans 15 amino acids. V shed 1 base and J shed 3 bases, with 10 bases lying between them.

This chain links TRBV4-1 with TRBJ2-5, with TRBD1 as a possible D gene (5 bases). The germline V gene encodes CDR1 MGHRA and CDR2 YSYEKL. CDR3 length: 13 residues. The V end lost 2 bases, the J end lost 5 bases, and 9 bases lay between the germline ends. The CDR3 region has the DNA TGCGCCAGCAGCCAAACAAGGGGCGAGACCCAGTACTTC. It specifies CASSQTRGETQYF.

The V gene is TRBV24-1, the J gene TRBJ2-2; TRBD2 matches at 10 bases. V trimming: 9 bases; J trimming: 7 bases; junction bases outside the gene matches: 13. Germline loops: CDR1 KGHDR, CDR2 SFDVKD. The length of the CDR3 is 16 residues. This chain's CDR3 is CATGSTSGRAGGELFF. The DNA for the CDR3 is TGTGCCACCGGAAGTACGAGCGGGAGGGCCGGCGGGGAGCTGTTTTTT.

The chain joins TRBV5-4 to TRBJ2-5; 7 nucleotides match TRBD2. Trimming cost V 0 bases and J 2 bases; bases outside gene matches: 7. Germline CDR1 and CDR2: SGHNT and YYREEE (reference sequence). CDR3 length: 16 residues. CDR3 DNA sequence: TGTGCCAGCAGCTTGGAGATAGCGGGTCTTCAAGAGACCCAGTACTTC. It is translated as CASSLEIAGLQETQYF.

This chain connects TRBV6-5 to TRBJ1-6; no definite D call. There are 14 residues in the CDR3. Trimming removed 7 bases from V and 7 bases from J, with 14 bases in between. The V gene's germline CDR1 is MNHEY and CDR2 SVGAGI. As DNA, the CDR3 is TGTGCCAGCACCCGAAGCCCTGTAAATTCACCCCTCCACTTT. Protein product: CASTRSPVNSPLHF.

This clone has just a few counts. The V call is TRBV7-9, the J call TRBJ2-7; a possible D gene is TRBD2 (5 bases). Germline CDR1 and CDR2: SEHNR and FQNEAQ (reference sequence). CDR3 size: 16 residues. Deletions cut 0 bases from V and 2 bases from J, with 14 bases between. The CDR3 DNA reads TGTGCCAGCAGCTTAGCGGGTCGGGGAAATCCCTACGAGCAGTACGTC. This gives the protein CASSLAGRGNPYEQYV.

The chain combines TRBV24-1 with TRBJ1-2, with TRBD1 matching over 8 bases. The CDR3 spans 15 residues. Germline CDR1 is KGHDR and CDR2 is SFDVKD. V gave up 4 bases and J gave up 7 bases; unmatched junction bases: 10. CDR3 in DNA: TGTGCCACCAGTGACCCAAGACAGGGGTATGGTGGCTACACCTTC. Its translation is CATSDPRQGYGGYTF.

This sequence joins TRBV6-6 and TRBJ2-7, with TRBD1 as a possible D gene (6 bases). In germline, CDR1 is MNHNY, CDR2 SVGAGI (reference sequence). Between the trimmed V and J ends, which lost 6 bases and 3 bases, there was a span of 12 bases. This CDR3 has 13 amino acids. CDR3 bases: TGTGCCAGCAGACAAGACAGGAACTACGAGCAGTACGTC. The encoded protein is CASRQDRNYEQYV.

The chain combines TRBV6-5 with TRBJ2-7, with 11 bases matching TRBD2. Germline CDR1 MNHEY, CDR2 SVGAGI. V was pared by 8 bases and J by 3 bases, with 3 bases of the junction left unmatched. This CDR3 is built from 13 residues. CDR3 nucleotides: TGTGCCAGCCGACTAGCGGGAAACTACGAGCAGTACGTC. It specifies CASRLAGNYEQYV.